Following are 22 T cell receptor beta chains from one sample sequenced in a study of blood T cells in healthy people across ages. Using a J-beta primer mix together with a sample-barcoded 5' primer, a second PCR was run for roughly 7 to 12 cycles. MiXCR was run by TCRdb on the 5' RACE reads, yielding one entry per CDR3 protein. Among about 650,000 distinct CDR3 sequences, more than 45% were seen once, and the ten largest hold approximately 12%. The sample was blood. The receptor source for this set is a woman aged 80 or over in good health.

This clonotype was recorded a few times. The chain links TRBV12-3 or TRBV12-4 to TRBJ1-6; no definite D call. V was pared by 6 bases and J by 9 bases, with 15 bases between. This CDR3 is built from 14 residues. The CDR3 protein is CASSRGTLGSPLHF. CDR3 sequence (DNA): TGTGCCAGCAGCCGAGGCACCCTCGGTTCACCCCTCCACTTT.

This clonotype was seen ten or more times. The chain uses TRBV6-5 and TRBJ1-2, with D possibly being TRBD1 (5 bases). Looked up from germline, CDR1 is MNHEY and CDR2 is SVGAGI. Trimming left V 2 bases short and J 0 bases short, with 19 bases between. The CDR3 has 18 amino acids. DNA of the CDR3: TGTGCCAGCAGTTACCCCCACTCCTCGGGGCTATCTAACTATGGCTACACCTTC. Encoded protein: CASSYPHSSGLSNYGYTF.

The V call is TRBV4-2, the J call TRBJ2-4; D assignment may be TRBD1 or TRBD2 (6 bases each). V was shortened by 0 bases and J by 5 bases, with 14 bases between the two germline ends. CDR3 length: 16 amino acids. Germline V gene data show CDR1 as LGHNA and CDR2 as YNFKEQ. CDR3 sequence: CASSQDPPGAQNIQYF. For the CDR3, the DNA is TGTGCCAGCAGCCAAGATCCTCCGGGGGCCCAAAACATTCAGTACTTC.

About this clonotype itself: A read error is the likely source, as a far larger clone sits one nucleotide away. The CDR3 region is CASSPDSYERYF. The CDR3 DNA reads TGCGCCAGCAGCCCTGACTCGTACGAGCGGTACTTC. This rearrangement joins TRBV5-1 to TRBJ2-7, with no clear D. CDR1 SGHRS and CDR2 YFSETQ come from the germline V gene. The CDR3 runs 12 residues. The full variable domain, with the rest looked up from reference TRBV5-1 and TRBJ2-7, is KAGVTQTPRYLIKTRGQQVTLSCSPISGHRSVSWYQQTPGQGLQFLFEYFSETQRNKGNFPGRFSGRQFSNSRSEMNVSTLELGDSALYLCASSPDSYERYFGPGTRLTVT.

This chain links TRBV12-3 or TRBV12-4 with TRBJ2-5; 12 positions match TRBD2. The CDR3 is made up of 19 amino acids. Trimming removed 1 base from V and 1 base from J; junction bases left unmatched: 10. DNA for the CDR3: TGTGCCAGCAGTTTAGGGCTACTAGCGGGAGGTGTCCCCCAAGAGACCCAGTACTTC. Encoded protein: CASSLGLLAGGVPQETQYF.

With regard to this clonotype: A much larger clone lies a single base off, so this may be a read error. The rearrangement uses TRBV29-1 and TRBJ2-7; possible D gene TRBD1, 6 bases. This CDR3 comprises 13 residues. Germline CDR1 reads SQVTM; CDR2 reads ANQGSEA. CDR3 nucleotides: TGCAGCGCTGAAGGGGACATCTCCTACGAGCAGTACTTC. Encoded protein: CSAEGDISYEQYF.

This chain uses TRBV29-1 with TRBJ1-4; 9 positions agree with TRBD1. The CDR3 totals 15 residues. J gave up 7 bases and V 4 bases, and 10 bases lay outside the gene matches. Germline loops: CDR1 SQVTM, CDR2 ANQGSEA. CDR3 nucleotides: TGCAGCGTTGCCCCAGGGACAGGGCCCCGTGAAAAACTGTTTTTT. This translates into CSVAPGTGPREKLFF.

A word on this clonotype: Given a much more abundant clone one base away, this may be a read error. The gene calls are TRBV6-2 or TRBV6-3 and TRBJ2-3; D ambiguous. The V and J ends lost 7 bases and 3 bases respectively, with 8 bases between them. Germline assignment: CDR1 MNHEY and CDR2 SVGEGT. The CDR3 runs to 12 residues. CDR3 coding DNA: TGTGCCAGCATGAGTAGGACAGATACGCAGTATTTT. It is translated as CASMSRTDTQYF.

This chain links TRBV9 with TRBJ2-7, with 10 bases matching TRBD1. The length of the CDR3 is 14 residues. Per the germline V gene, CDR1 is SGDLS and CDR2 is YYNGEE. Trimming took 3 bases from V and 4 from J; bases not matched to a gene: 4. The CDR3 protein is CASSARDRGYEQYF. The CDR3, as DNA: TGTGCCAGCAGCGCTCGGGACAGGGGTTACGAGCAGTACTTC.

A word on this clonotype: Given a much more abundant clone one base away, this may be a read error. CDR3 sequence: CSVDREREQYF. Here the CDR3 DNA reads TGCAGCGTAGACAGGGAAAGAGAGCAGTACTTC. The rearrangement links TRBV29-1 to TRBJ2-5, with 7 bases matching TRBD1. Trimming removed 6 bases from V and 11 bases from J; junction bases left unmatched: 9. Looked up from germline, CDR1 is SQVTM and CDR2 is ANQGSEA. This CDR3 comprises 11 residues. The variable domain in full, completed from reference TRBV29-1 and TRBJ2-5, reads SAVISQKPSRDICQRGTSLTIQCQVDSQVTMMFWYRQQPGQSLTLIATANQGSEATYESGFVIDKFPISRPNLTFSTLTVSNMSPEDSSIYLCSVDREREQYFGPGTRLLVL.

This clonotype was found many times. V and J are TRBV4-1 and TRBJ2-7; D is uncertain. CDR1 and CDR2 (germline): MGHRA, YSYEKL. With 0 bases removed from V and 4 bases from J, the gap between germline ends came to 16 bases. This CDR3 is 16 amino acids long. This CDR3 is CASSQDRVQLAYEQYF. In DNA form, the CDR3 reads TGCGCCAGCAGCCAAGATCGTGTACAGTTAGCTTACGAGCAGTACTTC.

The genes are TRBV5-1 and TRBJ2-1, with 9 bases fitting TRBD2. The CDR3 length is 18 residues. CDR1 is SGHRS and CDR2 is YFSETQ in the germline V gene. V lost 4 bases and J lost 4; bases outside the gene matches: 15. The CDR3 sequence is CASSPTSGAGSLYNEQFF. The DNA for the CDR3 is TGCGCCAGCAGCCCGACTAGCGGCGCCGGCTCCCTTTACAATGAGCAGTTCTTC.

This clonotype was found once. A much larger clonotype is one base distant, so this may be a read error. V is TRBV21-1 and J is TRBJ2-1. TRBV21-1 is a pseudogene segment. CDR3 length: 13 amino acids. This CDR3 is CASNRPIYNEQFF. Here the CDR3 DNA reads TGTGCCAGCAACCGACCGATATACAATGAGCAGTTCTTC.

The rearrangement uses TRBV5-1 and TRBJ2-2, with 10 bases identical to TRBD1. This CDR3 contains 18 residues. The germline V gene encodes CDR1 SGHRS and CDR2 YFSETQ. With 1 base clipped from V and 3 bases from J, the junction kept 9 bases outside the gene matches. The CDR3 nucleotides read TGCGCCAGCAGCTTGCAAGTTTGGACAGGGGGGTACACCGGGGAGCTGTTTTTT. Translation: CASSLQVWTGGYTGELFF. Full variable domain (remainder filled in from reference TRBV5-1 and TRBJ2-2): KAGVTQTPRYLIKTRGQQVTLSCSPISGHRSVSWYQQTPGQGLQFLFEYFSETQRNKGNFPGRFSGRQFSNSRSEMNVSTLELGDSALYLCASSLQVWTGGYTGELFFGEGSRLTVL.

The V and J genes are TRBV18 and TRBJ2-7; D may correspond to TRBD1 or TRBD2 (6 bases each). Trimming removed 4 bases from V and 10 bases from J, with 17 bases in between. Germline V gene sequence: CDR1 KGHSH, CDR2 LQKENI. CDR3 length: 13 amino acids. DNA for the CDR3: TGTGCCAGCTCACGAGGGGGGAGAGTGTCCCAGTACTTC. Translation gives CASSRGGRVSQYF.

This chain links TRBV10-3 with TRBJ2-1; 13 bases are shared with TRBD2. Per the germline V gene, CDR1 is ENHRY and CDR2 is SYGVKD. This CDR3 has 20 residues. The J segment lost 0 bases and the V segment lost 2 bases, leaving 10 bases of the junction unmatched. The CDR3 protein is CAISEPVMRTSGSSYNEQFF. In DNA form, the CDR3 reads TGTGCCATCAGTGAGCCCGTGATGAGGACTAGCGGGAGCTCCTACAATGAGCAGTTCTTC.

This clonotype appeared many times. This sequence joins TRBV5-1 and TRBJ1-1; D unresolved. V was pared by 3 bases and J by 1 base, with 4 bases between. Per germline, CDR1 SGHRS and CDR2 YFSETQ. The CDR3 length is 12 residues. The CDR3 sequence is CASSWENTEAFF. The CDR3 region has the DNA TGCGCCAGCAGCTGGGAGAACACTGAAGCTTTCTTT.

The CDR3 sequence: CASSPRGAGVRQPQHF. CDR3 nucleotide sequence: TGTGCCAGCAGCCCGAGGGGGGCGGGCGTAAGACAGCCCCAGCATTTT. The chain couples TRBV28 to TRBJ1-5; D may be TRBD1 (6 bases). Trimming shortened V by 6 bases and J by 7 bases, and 22 bases separated the two germline ends. This CDR3 region has 16 residues. Germline CDR1 MDHEN, CDR2 SYDVKM.

The genes are TRBV4-2 and TRBJ1-5, with D perhaps TRBD1 (5 bases). V was clipped by 3 bases and J by 0 bases, with 12 bases between them. CDR1 is LGHNA and CDR2 is YNFKEQ in the germline V gene. The CDR3 sequence is 16 residues long. The CDR3 DNA reads TGTGCCAGCAGCCAGGGGACGGGTTATAGCAATCAGCCCCAGCATTTT. Translated: CASSQGTGYSNQPQHF.

This chain connects TRBV7-2 to TRBJ2-1; no clear D. The CDR3 extends over 14 amino acids. CDR1 is SGHTA, CDR2 FQGNSA, per germline. V was shortened by 5 bases and J by 0 bases, with 8 bases between the two germline ends. The CDR3 sequence is CASSVENSYNEQFF. As DNA, the CDR3 is TGTGCCAGCAGCGTAGAAAACTCCTACAATGAGCAGTTCTTC.

V gene TRBV20-1 combines with J gene TRBJ2-5; D call uncertain. CDR1 and CDR2 from the germline V gene are DFQATT and SNEGSKA (reference sequence). This CDR3 region has 10 residues. V lost 4 bases, J lost 4 bases, and 4 bases lay in between. CDR3 coding DNA: TGCAGTGCTATAGGAGAGACCCAGTACTTC. Encoded protein: CSAIGETQYF.

The chain joins TRBV5-1 to TRBJ2-3; D gene ambiguous. The V and J ends lost 6 bases and 2 bases respectively, with 7 bases between them. Germline CDR1 SGHRS, CDR2 YFSETQ. CDR3 length: 12 amino acids. The CDR3 DNA reads TGCGCCAGCAACGTTAACACAGATACGCAGTATTTT. Translating gives CASNVNTDTQYF.